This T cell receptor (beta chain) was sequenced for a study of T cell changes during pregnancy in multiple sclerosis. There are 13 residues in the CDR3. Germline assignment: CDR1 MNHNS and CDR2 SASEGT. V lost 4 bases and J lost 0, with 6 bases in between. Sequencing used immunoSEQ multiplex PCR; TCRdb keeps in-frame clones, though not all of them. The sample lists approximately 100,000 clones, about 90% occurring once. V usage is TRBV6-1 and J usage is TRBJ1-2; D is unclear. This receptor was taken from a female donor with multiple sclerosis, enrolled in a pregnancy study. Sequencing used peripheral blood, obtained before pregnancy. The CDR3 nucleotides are TGTGCCAGCAGTGTGAGATCTAACTATGGCTACACCTTC. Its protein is CASSVRSNYGYTF.